The 25 T cell receptor beta chains below all came from one sample that was sequenced in a study of blood T cell repertoires in COVID-19 (TCRdb year 2020). The library was prepared using the immunoSEQ multiplex PCR assay. TCRdb holds this immuneACCESS table with in-frame rearrangements only. Some clones are missing; in checked studies, unresolved V genes explain under half, and the rest has no known cause. Present in this sample are 80,000 to 90,000 clones, approximately 81% of which were seen just once. The ten top clones hold around 13% of the sample. The specimen sequenced was peripheral blood. The receptor source for this set is a woman aged 70-85 years with acute or convalescent COVID-19.

CDR3 sequence (DNA): TGTGCCAGCAGCCGGGGGACAGATACGCAGTATTTT. Translation gives CASSRGTDTQYF. The chain links TRBV5-4 to TRBJ2-3; tentative D call: TRBD2 (6 bases). The CDR3 loop spans 12 amino acids. CDR1 is SGHNT and CDR2 is YYREEE in the germline V gene (reference sequence). The V and J ends lost 4 bases and 3 bases respectively, with 6 bases between them.

This chain links TRBV18 with TRBJ1-6; TRBD1 might be the D (5 bases). Germline CDR1 KGHSH, CDR2 LQKENI. This CDR3 comprises 16 residues. Trimming took 3 bases from V and 7 from J, leaving 16 bases between them. The CDR3 protein is CASSPSAGNGNSPLHF. The CDR3 DNA follows: TGTGCCAGCTCACCGTCCGCAGGGAATGGGAATTCACCCCTCCACTTT.

The chain employs TRBV6-5 and TRBJ2-1; weak D call: TRBD2 (5 bases). V lost 0 bases and J lost 3, with 9 bases in between. This CDR3 is built from 15 residues. Germline V lookup: CDR1 MNHEY, CDR2 SVGAGI. The DNA for the CDR3 is TGTGCCAGCAGTTACTCTGGAGGTCGCTACAATGAGCAGTTCTTC. Its protein is CASSYSGGRYNEQFF.

This clone showed up just a few times. This chain joins TRBV7-9 and TRBJ1-5; 7 bases align to TRBD1. Germline loops: CDR1 SEHNR, CDR2 FQNEAQ (reference sequence). The CDR3 runs to 14 residues. Trimming at V came to 5 bases and at J to 5 bases, leaving 6 bases not matched to a gene. The DNA of the CDR3 is TGTGCCAGCAGCCCAGGGGGTGGCGATCAGCCCCAGCATTTT. As protein: CASSPGGGDQPQHF.

The chain's CDR3 is CASSYSMQGLNTGELFF. CDR3 nucleotide sequence: TGTGCCAGCAGTTACTCGATGCAGGGGCTTAACACCGGGGAGCTGTTTTTT. The chain joins TRBV6-2 or TRBV6-3 to TRBJ2-2; TRBD1 is a possible D gene (6 bases). Germline V gene sequence: CDR1 MNHEY, CDR2 SVGEGT. With 0 bases removed from V and 2 bases from J, the gap between germline ends came to 13 bases. CDR3 length: 17 residues.

The table lists this clone with a few counts. This chain uses TRBV18 with TRBJ2-2, with 9 bases that match TRBD1. Trimming cost V 4 bases and J 0 bases; bases outside gene matches: 6. The length of the CDR3 is 17 residues. CDR1 and CDR2 from the germline V gene are KGHSH and LQKENI. The CDR3 DNA reads as TGTGCCAGCTCACAAGAGGGACAGGGCGCGAACACCGGGGAGCTGTTTTTT. It codes for CASSQEGQGANTGELFF. The full variable domain, completed using reference TRBV18 and TRBJ2-2, is NAGVMQNPRHLVRRRGQEARLRCSPMKGHSHVYWYRQLPEEGLKFMVYLQKENIIDESGMPKERFSAEFPKEGPSILRIQQVVRGDSAAYFCASSQEGQGANTGELFFGEGSRLTVL.

The chain employs TRBV6-4 and TRBJ1-1; the D gene is possibly TRBD1 (6 bases). V dropped 5 bases and J dropped 0 bases, with 10 bases sitting between them. Germline CDR1 is MRHNA and CDR2 is SNTAGT. The CDR3 runs 14 residues. The CDR3 sequence is CASSPGHLNTEAFF. CDR3 bases: TGTGCCAGCAGTCCGGGACACCTGAACACTGAAGCTTTCTTT.

CDR3 nucleotides: TGTGCCAGCAGTTACTCAGCGGGGGGGCTCACCGGGGAGCTGTTTTTT. Translating gives CASSYSAGGLTGELFF. The chain links TRBV6-2 or TRBV6-3 to TRBJ2-2, with 10 bases fitting TRBD2. The ends lost 0 bases at V and 4 bases at J; junction bases unmatched: 2. Germline CDR1 is MNHEY and CDR2 is SVGEGT. This CDR3 has 16 amino acids.

CDR3 protein: CASSLGLAGETQYF. The DNA of the CDR3 is TGTGCCAGCAGCTTGGGGCTAGCTGGAGAGACCCAGTACTTC. This chain uses TRBV5-4 with TRBJ2-5, with a weak D call TRBD2 (5 bases). Deletions cut 0 bases from V and 4 bases from J, with 10 bases between. The CDR3 sequence is 14 residues long. Germline V gene sequence: CDR1 SGHNT, CDR2 YYREEE (reference sequence).

A single count supports this clone. The chain recombines TRBV6-2 or TRBV6-3 with TRBJ2-2; tentatively, D is TRBD2 (6 bases). The V end was cut by 6 bases, the J end by 4 bases, with 18 bases between. From germline, CDR1 is MNHEY and CDR2 SVGEGT. The CDR3 consists of 16 residues. The DNA of the CDR3 is TGTGCCAGCAGCTCATGGGACTCCAGAGTCACCGGGGAGCTGTTTTTT. It specifies CASSSWDSRVTGELFF.

There are many counts of this clone. DNA of the CDR3: TGCAGTGCTAGTAATACGCCGGCGGTCTACACCTTC. Translated, it gives CSASNTPAVYTF. The rearrangement joins TRBV20-1 to TRBJ1-2, with D uncertain. Germline V CDR1 and CDR2: DFQATT, SNEGSKA (reference sequence). The length of the CDR3 is 12 residues. V dropped 3 bases and J dropped 10 bases, with 15 bases sitting between them.

CDR3 nucleotides: TGCGCCAGCAGCTTACGACCTACAGGACAGGGGGCGTTGGGACTAGGAGGTCATACGTTCTTC. Its protein is CASSLRPTGQGALGLGGHTFF. This chain uses TRBV5-1 with TRBJ2-1; TRBD1 matches 11 bases. The CDR3 length is 21 residues. CDR1 is SGHRS, CDR2 YFSETQ, per germline. V lost 2 bases, J lost 15 bases, and 31 bases stayed unmatched.

The table lists this clone with a count of one. This chain joins TRBV7-8 and TRBJ2-2; 9 positions match TRBD1. The CDR3 contains 16 residues. J gave up 6 bases and V 4 bases, and 9 bases lay outside the gene matches. CDR1 and CDR2 (germline): SGHVS, FQNEAQ. The DNA of the CDR3 is TGTGCCAGCAGCTCCGGACCGGGACAGGGACCCGGGGAGCTGTTTTTT. Encoded protein: CASSSGPGQGPGELFF.

Only one count was recorded for this clone. Here the CDR3 reads CASSLELAGRGDTQYF. The CDR3 DNA follows: TGTGCCAGCAGCTTAGAACTAGCGGGAAGGGGAGATACGCAGTATTTT. The chain is built from TRBV13 and TRBJ2-3; 10 nucleotides line up with TRBD2. Germline CDR1 and CDR2: PRHDT and FYEKMQ (reference sequence). The CDR3 length is 16 residues. J lost 5 bases, V lost 1 base, and 6 bases had no gene match.

The chain is built from TRBV3-1 (or the pseudogene TRBV3-2) and TRBJ1-2; 10 positions agree with TRBD1. The V gene's germline CDR1 is LGHDT and CDR2 YNNKEL (reference sequence). The CDR3 sequence is 16 residues long. V lost 0 bases to trimming and J lost 8 bases; unmatched junction nucleotides: 9. The CDR3 spells CASSQDQTGGANGYTF. CDR3 nucleotides: TGTGCCAGCAGCCAAGACCAGACAGGGGGCGCAAACGGCTACACCTTC.

V is TRBV5-1 and J is TRBJ1-2; maybe TRBD1 (6 bases). The V gene lost 5 bases and the J gene lost 6 bases, with 38 bases spanning the gap. CDR1 and CDR2 (germline): SGHRS, YFSETQ. CDR3 size: 21 residues. CDR3 loop: CASRPRPYGLPSTQGRDGYTF. The DNA for the CDR3 is TGCGCCAGCAGGCCCCGGCCGTATGGACTGCCGTCAACCCAGGGGAGGGATGGCTACACCTTC.

The chain joins TRBV18 to TRBJ2-1; D unclear. The CDR3 is made up of 16 amino acids. Germline CDR1 KGHSH, CDR2 LQKENI. Trimming removed 0 bases from V and 3 bases from J, with 12 bases in between. The CDR3 loop is CASSPPRTEFYNEQFF. For the CDR3, the DNA is TGTGCCAGCTCACCACCGAGAACAGAGTTCTACAATGAGCAGTTCTTC.

The chain employs TRBV28 and TRBJ1-1, with D unclear. The CDR3 has 11 residues. CDR1 is MDHEN, CDR2 SYDVKM, per germline. The V end lost 4 bases, the J end lost 6 bases, and 6 bases lay between the germline ends. In DNA, the CDR3 is TGTGCCAGCAGTTCGGCGGCTGAAGCTTTCTTT. It specifies CASSSAAEAFF.

The rearrangement joins TRBV6-1 to TRBJ1-2; 7 bases fit TRBD1. The trim removed 3 bases at V and 7 bases at J, leaving 5 bases unmatched. The germline V gene encodes CDR1 MNHNS and CDR2 SASEGT. The CDR3 has 13 amino acids. The CDR3, as DNA: TGTGCCAGCAGTGATCCCTCAGGGGGTGGCTACACCTTC. Its protein product is CASSDPSGGGYTF.

On this clone: Other DNA sequences in this specimen translate into the identical CDR3. The V gene is TRBV6-5, the J gene TRBJ1-4; 9 bases match TRBD1. V dropped 5 bases and J dropped 5; count of bases not matched to a gene: 3. Germline V gives CDR1 MNHEY, CDR2 SVGAGI. The CDR3 loop spans 14 amino acids. CDR3 amino acids: CASSPGQGNEKLFF. The CDR3 DNA sequence: TGTGCCAGCAGTCCGGGACAGGGAAATGAAAAACTGTTTTTT.

The V and J genes are TRBV7-7 and TRBJ2-2; D remains ambiguous. The V gene lost 6 bases and the J gene lost 9 bases, with 20 bases spanning the gap. Germline values: CDR1 SSHAT, CDR2 FNYEAQ (reference sequence). The CDR3 is 15 residues long. The CDR3 DNA sequence: TGTGCCAGCAGTTCAGACACGAGCCCCGCAAGGGAGCTGTTTTTT. Translated, it gives CASSSDTSPARELFF.

This clone appeared a single time. This chain joins TRBV6-1 and TRBJ1-2, with 8 bases identical to TRBD1. With 2 bases clipped from V and 5 bases from J, the junction kept 7 bases outside the gene matches. The germline gives CDR1 MNHNS, CDR2 SASEGT. The CDR3 consists of 15 residues. CDR3 region: CASSERDRYFYGYTF. As DNA, the CDR3 is TGTGCCAGCAGTGAAAGGGACAGGTATTTTTATGGCTACACCTTC.

V gene TRBV2 combines with J gene TRBJ2-6; 13 bases are a match to TRBD2. This CDR3 has 21 residues. Germline V gives CDR1 SNHLY, CDR2 FYNNEI. J gave up 1 base and V 6 bases, and 15 bases lay outside the gene matches. The DNA of the CDR3 is TGTGCCAGCAGGGACACTAGCGGGGGGGCTAGCCCCTTGTCTGGGGCCAACGTCCTGACTTTC. As protein: CASRDTSGGASPLSGANVLTF.

The chain carries TRBV5-1 and TRBJ2-5; possibly TRBD1 for D (6 bases). CDR3 length equals 16 residues. With 4 bases removed from V and 1 base from J, the gap between germline ends came to 17 bases. Germline lookup yields CDR1 SGHRS and CDR2 YFSETQ. The CDR3 region is CASSPEGRGGQETQYF. CDR3 nucleotide sequence: TGCGCCAGCAGCCCAGAGGGCAGGGGCGGCCAAGAGACCCAGTACTTC.

This clone was seen a few times. The chain employs TRBV19 and TRBJ1-5, with TRBD1 matching over 7 bases. Unmatched junction bases numbered 8, after V lost 4 bases and J lost 5 bases. In germline, CDR1 is LNHDA, CDR2 SQIVND (reference sequence). The CDR3 loop spans 15 amino acids. CDR3 in amino acids: CASSTAEGAHQPQHF. CDR3 nucleotides: TGTGCCAGTAGTACCGCCGAGGGGGCGCATCAGCCCCAGCATTTT.